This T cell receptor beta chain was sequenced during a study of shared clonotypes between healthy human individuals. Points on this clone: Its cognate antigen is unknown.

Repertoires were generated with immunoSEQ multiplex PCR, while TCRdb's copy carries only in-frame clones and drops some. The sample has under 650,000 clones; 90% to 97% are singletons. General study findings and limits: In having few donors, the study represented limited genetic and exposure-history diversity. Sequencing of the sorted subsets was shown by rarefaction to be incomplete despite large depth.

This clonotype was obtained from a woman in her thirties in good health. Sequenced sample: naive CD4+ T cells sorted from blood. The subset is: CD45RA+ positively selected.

CDR3 bases: TGTGCCAGCAGCTTAGTTCTAGCCTCCTACAATGAGCAGTTCTTC. This gives the protein CASSLVLASYNEQFF. V and J are TRBV7-9 and TRBJ2-1; maybe TRBD2 (5 bases). The germline V gene encodes CDR1 SEHNR and CDR2 FQNEAQ (reference sequence). The CDR3 is made up of 15 amino acids. Between the trimmed V and J ends, which lost 1 base and 0 bases, there was a span of 7 bases.